The entry below gives a single TCR beta chain sequence along with its context. This specimen comes from a study of blood T cell repertoires in COVID-19. The wider study: PBMCs, B-cell-depleted T cells, or T cells were the source of the cDNA or gDNA that made up the material.

Participants came from some 23 US areas, aged about 18 to 100 years. Participants' reported clinical history set cohort assignment. The CDR3 has 12 residues. Per germline, CDR1 SGHVS and CDR2 FQNEAQ. Trimming removed 5 bases from V and 0 bases from J, with 5 bases in between. In the original workflow: Cell counts per sample came from amplifying reference gene primers. Repertoires were generated with immunoSEQ multiplex PCR, while TCRdb's copy carries only in-frame clones and drops some. That table gives V, J and clone size, and the DNA gave D and trimming. Of approximately 250,000 clones listed, approximately 85% are singletons.

This TCR came from a woman in her forties or fifties with acute COVID-19. Sequences were obtained from PBMCs or T cells enriched from blood (not recorded which). The V call is TRBV7-8, the J call TRBJ2-7; no definite D call. Here the CDR3 DNA reads TGTGCCAGCAGCCACGGCTCCTACGAGCAGTACTTC. This encodes CASSHGSYEQYF.